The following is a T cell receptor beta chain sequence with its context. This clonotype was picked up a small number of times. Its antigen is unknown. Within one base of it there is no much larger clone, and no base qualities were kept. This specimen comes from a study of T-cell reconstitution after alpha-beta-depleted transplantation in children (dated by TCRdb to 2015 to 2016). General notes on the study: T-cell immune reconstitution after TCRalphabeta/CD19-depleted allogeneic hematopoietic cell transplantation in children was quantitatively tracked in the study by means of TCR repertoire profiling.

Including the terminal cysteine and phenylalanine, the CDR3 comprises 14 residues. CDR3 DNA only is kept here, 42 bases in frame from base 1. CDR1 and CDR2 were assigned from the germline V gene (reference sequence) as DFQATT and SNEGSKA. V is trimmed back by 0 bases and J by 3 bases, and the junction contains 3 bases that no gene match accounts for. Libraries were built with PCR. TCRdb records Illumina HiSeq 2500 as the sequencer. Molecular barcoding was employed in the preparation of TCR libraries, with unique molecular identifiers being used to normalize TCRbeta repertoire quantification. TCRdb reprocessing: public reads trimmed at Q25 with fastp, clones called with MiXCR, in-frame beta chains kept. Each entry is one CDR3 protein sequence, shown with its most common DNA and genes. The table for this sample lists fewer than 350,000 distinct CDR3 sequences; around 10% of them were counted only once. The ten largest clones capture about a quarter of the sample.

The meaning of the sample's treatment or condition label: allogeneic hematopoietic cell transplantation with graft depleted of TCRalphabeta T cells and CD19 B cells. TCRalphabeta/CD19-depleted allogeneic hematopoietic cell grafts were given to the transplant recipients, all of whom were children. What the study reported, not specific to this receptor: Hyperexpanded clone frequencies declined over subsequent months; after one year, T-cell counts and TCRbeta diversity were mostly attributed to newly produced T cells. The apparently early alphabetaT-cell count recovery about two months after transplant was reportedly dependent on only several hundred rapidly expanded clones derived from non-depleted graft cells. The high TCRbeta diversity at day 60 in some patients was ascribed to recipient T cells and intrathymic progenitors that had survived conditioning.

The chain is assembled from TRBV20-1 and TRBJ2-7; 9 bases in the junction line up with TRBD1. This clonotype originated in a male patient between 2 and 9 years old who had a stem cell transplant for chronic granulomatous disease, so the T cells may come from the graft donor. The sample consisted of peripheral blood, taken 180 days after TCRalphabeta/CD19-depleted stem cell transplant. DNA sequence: TGCAGTGCTAGAGATCCGGGACAGGGCTACGAGCAGTACTTC. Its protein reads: CSARDPGQGYEQYF.